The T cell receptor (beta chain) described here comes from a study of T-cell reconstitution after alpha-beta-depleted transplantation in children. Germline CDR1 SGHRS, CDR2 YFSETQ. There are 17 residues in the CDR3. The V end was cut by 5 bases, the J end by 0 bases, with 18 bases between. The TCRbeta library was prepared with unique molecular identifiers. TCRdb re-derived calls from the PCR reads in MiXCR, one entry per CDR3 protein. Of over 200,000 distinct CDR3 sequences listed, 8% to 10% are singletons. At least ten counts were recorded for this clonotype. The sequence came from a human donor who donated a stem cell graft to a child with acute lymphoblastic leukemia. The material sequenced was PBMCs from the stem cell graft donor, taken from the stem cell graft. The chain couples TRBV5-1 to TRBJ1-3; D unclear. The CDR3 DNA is TGCGCCAGCAGGTCCTTGGGAGACGGATACTCTGGAAACACCATATATTTT. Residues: CASRSLGDGYSGNTIYF.